The source of this T cell receptor (beta chain) is a study of lymphopenia after photon versus proton radiotherapy. Study findings and constraints: Proton therapy kept repertoires fairly stable, unlike photons, which gained effector/memory cells.

Turning to this clone: Its antigen remains unidentified.

Between the trimmed V and J ends, which lost 3 bases and 2 bases, there was a span of 16 bases. The length of the CDR3 is 16 residues. Germline CDR1 reads KGHSH; CDR2 reads LQKENI. Sequencing was performed with immunoSEQ multiplex PCR; in TCRdb, only in-frame clones are kept and a portion is missing. The sample has approximately 30,000 clones, roughly 94% seen once. This receptor was obtained from a woman in her forties or fifties with cholangiocarcinoma. J is TRBJ1-1 and V is TRBV18; tentative D call: TRBD1 (5 bases). The source was peripheral blood, collected from a patient treated with photon-based radiotherapy. The CDR3, as DNA: TGTGCCAGCTCACCCCAACCTCCCAGGGATAACACTGAAGCTTTCTTT. Residues: CASSPQPPRDNTEAFF. Full variable domain (outside the CDR3, taken from reference TRBV18 and TRBJ1-1): NAGVMQNPRHLVRRRGQEARLRCSPMKGHSHVYWYRQLPEEGLKFMVYLQKENIIDESGMPKERFSAEFPKEGPSILRIQQVVRGDSAAYFCASSPQPPRDNTEAFFGQGTRLTVV.